This T cell receptor beta chain was recorded in a study of naive and memory T cell subsets. This clonotype was observed many times. Per germline, CDR1 MNHNS and CDR2 SASEGT. V lost 10 bases and J 0 bases, leaving 16 bases between the germline ends. This CDR3 has 15 residues. Amplification of ligated cDNA took four PCR rounds with SP2 and nested alpha and beta constant primers. In TCRdb, the 5' RACE reads were re-called with MiXCR into one record per CDR3 protein. Altogether roughly 60,000 distinct CDR3 sequences are present, less than 10% being singletons, with the ten largest covering 15% to 20%. An oligonucleotide containing a UMI was ligated to the 3' end of TCR cDNA. Unsorted total RNA, roughly 1 to 1,100 ng, was DNase treated before reverse transcription.

The clonotype was recovered from a female donor in good health. The chain uses TRBV6-1 and TRBJ1-5; D is uncertain. CDR3 DNA: TGTGCCACCATTAAGGGCCGATATAGCAATCAGCCCCAGCATTTT. Protein: CATIKGRYSNQPQHF.